The source of this TCR beta chain is a study of radiotherapy plus CTLA-4 blockade in lung cancer. Study overall: Among enrolled patients, 15% to 20% responded and 30% to 40% achieved disease control. Findings and limits, study-wide: Clones of tumor-derived TCRs expanded in blood after radiotherapy plus ipilimumab. Reports identified early blood T cell clone dynamics, with interferon-beta, as the best response predictor.

There are 14 residues in the CDR3. Germline CDR1 reads SGHNT; CDR2 reads YYREEE (reference sequence). V shed 0 bases and J shed 8 bases, with 12 bases lying between them. About this clone: Antigen: not known.

Focal radiation was given together with CTLA-4 blockade (ipilimumab) to patients with chemo-refractory metastatic non-small-cell lung cancer. Assay: immunoSEQ multiplex PCR; the TCRdb copy retains only in-frame clones and omits some. The sample consists of about 88,000 clones, around 72% of them appearing once. The receptor was derived from a human donor with non-small cell lung cancer that progressed on radiotherapy plus ipilimumab. The material was peripheral blood, obtained from a patient treated with radiotherapy plus ipilimumab. The V gene is TRBV5-4, the J gene TRBJ2-1, with D perhaps TRBD2 (6 bases). CDR3 coding DNA: TGTGCCAGCAGCTTGGTCGGGAGCGATTATGAGCAGTTCTTC. Translation gives CASSLVGSDYEQFF.